In this sample, the clone carrying this T cell receptor (beta chain) turned up once. Antigen specificity is unknown. TCRdb's copy holds only in-frame clones and misses some; the assay was immunoSEQ multiplex PCR. The table has roughly 100,000 clones, approximately 91% seen once. This record belongs to a study of identifying expanded T cells in peripheral blood. General study points: Roughly two-week clone count variance significantly increased as total template count grew.

Healthy donors had no documented immune events, such as infections, while sampled. The V gene's germline CDR1 is MNHEY and CDR2 SVGAGI. The V segment lost 6 bases and the J segment 5 bases; nucleotides outside the gene matches: 3. The CDR3 length is 12 residues. Sequencing input: blood. The receptor was derived from a person aged 18-70 years in good health. V gene TRBV6-5 combines with J gene TRBJ2-5; 7 bases line up with TRBD2. The CDR3 coding sequence is TGTGCCAGCAGCTCCGGGGGGGAGACCCAGTACTTC. Residues: CASSSGGETQYF.